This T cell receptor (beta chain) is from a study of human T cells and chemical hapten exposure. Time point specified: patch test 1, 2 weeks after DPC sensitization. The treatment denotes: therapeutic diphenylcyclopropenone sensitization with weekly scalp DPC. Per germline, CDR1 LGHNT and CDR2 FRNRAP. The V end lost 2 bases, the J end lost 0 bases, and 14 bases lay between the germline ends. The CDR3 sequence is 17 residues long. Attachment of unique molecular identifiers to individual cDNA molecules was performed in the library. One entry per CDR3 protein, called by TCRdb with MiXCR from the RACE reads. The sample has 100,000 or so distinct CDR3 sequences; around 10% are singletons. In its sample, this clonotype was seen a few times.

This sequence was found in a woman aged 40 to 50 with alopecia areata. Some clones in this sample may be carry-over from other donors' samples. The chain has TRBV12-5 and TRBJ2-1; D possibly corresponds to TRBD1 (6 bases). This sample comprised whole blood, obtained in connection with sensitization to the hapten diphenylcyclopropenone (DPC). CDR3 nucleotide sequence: TGTGCTAGTGGTTTGCGCCTACAGGGTGGCTCCTACAATGAGCAGTTCTTC. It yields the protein CASGLRLQGGSYNEQFF.